The present TCR beta chain was sequenced within a study of shared clonotypes between healthy human individuals. Authors' data handling: Filtering differed, since immunoSEQ gave only junction sequences and no quality scores. The method was immunoSEQ multiplex PCR; TCRdb's version includes in-frame clones alone and lacks a portion of them. The D gene and trimming were derived from the DNA, and the V and J assignments and clone size from that table. The sample records roughly 500,000 clones, 60% to 80% being singletons. V trimming: 4 bases; J trimming: 7 bases; junction bases outside the gene matches: 4. Germline values: CDR1 SGHRS, CDR2 YFSETQ. The CDR3 has 13 residues.

This receptor was obtained from a woman in her thirties or forties in good health. Some clones in this sample may be carry-over from other donors' samples. The rearrangement uses TRBV5-1 and TRBJ1-4, with TRBD1 matching over 7 bases. Sequenced material: PBMCs. CDR3 sequence: CASSAWDSEKLFF. CDR3 DNA: TGCGCCAGCAGCGCTTGGGACAGTGAAAAACTGTTTTTT.